What follows is one T cell receptor (beta chain) and its context. Its antigen is unknown. This sample was taken from a study of graft-versus-host responses after intestinal transplantation. Study background: Recipients had transplants, and these were multivisceral, liver-intestinal, or isolated intestinal. Tacrolimus plus steroids were given to all recipients for two to three years, preceded by anti-thymocyte globulin induction.

This CDR3 region has 15 residues. Germline loops: CDR1 MNHEY, CDR2 SMNVEV (reference sequence). Trimming took off 3 bases at V and 2 bases at J, with 11 bases between the two ends. Assay used: immunoSEQ multiplex PCR; TCRdb lists only in-frame clones, some missing. The sample comprises 130,000 or so clones, about 90% of which are singletons, and about 0.2% rests with the top ten. Study findings and constraints: Investigators detected GvH clones in recipient marrow, with some emerging earlier in ileum or blood.

The TCR comes from a human donor who received an intestinal transplant. V gene TRBV27 combines with J gene TRBJ2-1; unclear D gene. Sequenced here: unstimulated CD4+ T cells sorted from spleen or lymph node cells, sampled before intestinal transplant. The CDR3 spells CASSFDGFAYNEQFF. CDR3 coding DNA: TGTGCCAGCAGTTTCGATGGATTTGCCTACAATGAGCAGTTCTTC.